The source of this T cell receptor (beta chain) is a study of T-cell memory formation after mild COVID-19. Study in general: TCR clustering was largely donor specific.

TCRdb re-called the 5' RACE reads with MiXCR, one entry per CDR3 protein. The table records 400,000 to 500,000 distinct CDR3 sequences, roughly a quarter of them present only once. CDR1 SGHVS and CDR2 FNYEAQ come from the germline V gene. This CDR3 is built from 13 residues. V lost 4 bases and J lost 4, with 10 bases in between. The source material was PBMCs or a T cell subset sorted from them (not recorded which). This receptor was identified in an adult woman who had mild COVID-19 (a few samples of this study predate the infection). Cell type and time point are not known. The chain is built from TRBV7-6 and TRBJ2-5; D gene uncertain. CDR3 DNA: TGTGCCAGCAGCTCGGTGAAGGGAGAGACCCAGTACTTC. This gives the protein CASSSVKGETQYF.